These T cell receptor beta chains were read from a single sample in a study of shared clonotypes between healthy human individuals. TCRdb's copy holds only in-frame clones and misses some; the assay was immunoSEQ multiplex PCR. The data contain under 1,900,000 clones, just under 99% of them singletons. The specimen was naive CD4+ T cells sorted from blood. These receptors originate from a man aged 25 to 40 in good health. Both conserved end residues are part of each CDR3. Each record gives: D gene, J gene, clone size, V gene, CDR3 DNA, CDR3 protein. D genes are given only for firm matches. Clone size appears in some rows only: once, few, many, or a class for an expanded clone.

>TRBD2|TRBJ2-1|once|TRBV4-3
TGCGCCAGCAGCCTCGGGGCAGGGCTACTAGCGGGAGGGCCGGCTACCAATGAGCAGTTCTTC
CASSLGAGLLAGGPATNEQFF
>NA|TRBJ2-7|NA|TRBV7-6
TGTGCCAGCAGCCCTGATCTTCCCTACGAGCAGTACTTC
CASSPDLPYEQYF
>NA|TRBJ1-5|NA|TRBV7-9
TGTGCCAGCAGCTCAGGACAGCTCAATCAGCCCCAGCATTTT
CASSSGQLNQPQHF
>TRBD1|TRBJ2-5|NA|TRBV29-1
TGCAGCGTCTTCAGACAGGGGCCCGCAGAGACCCAGTACTTC
CSVFRQGPAETQYF
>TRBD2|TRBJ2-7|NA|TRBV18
TGTGCCAGCTCACCGCTAGCGGGATACGAGCAGTACTTC
CASSPLAGYEQYF
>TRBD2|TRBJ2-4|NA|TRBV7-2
TGTGCCAGCAGCCGGACTAGGTTTGGGAACATTCAGTACTTC
CASSRTRFGNIQYF
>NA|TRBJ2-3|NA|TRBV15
TGTGCCACCAGCAGAGGAAGTCTTAGCACAGATACGCAGTATTTT
CATSRGSLSTDTQYF
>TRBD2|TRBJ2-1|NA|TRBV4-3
TGCGCCAGCAGCCTGCAGACTAGCGGAAATGAGCAGTTCTTC
CASSLQTSGNEQFF
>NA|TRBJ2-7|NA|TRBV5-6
TGTGCCAGCAGCGTCCCCTATTACGAGCAGTACTTC
CASSVPYYEQYF
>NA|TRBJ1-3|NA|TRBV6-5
TGTGCCAGCAGTCCCTTTAATGAAAACACCATATATTTT
CASSPFNENTIYF
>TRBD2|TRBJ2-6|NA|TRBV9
TGTGCCAGCAGCGTAAGACTAGCGGGACAGGCTGGGGCCAACGTCCTGACTTTC
CASSVRLAGQAGANVLTF
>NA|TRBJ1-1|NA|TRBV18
TGTGCCAGCTCACCAAAAAGGGAACGTGGGAACACTGAAGCTTTCTTT
CASSPKRERGNTEAFF
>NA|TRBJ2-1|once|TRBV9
TGTGCCAGCAGCGTAGCTTGGGGAAATGAGCAGTTCTTC
CASSVAWGNEQFF
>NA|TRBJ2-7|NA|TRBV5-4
TGTGCCAGCAGCTTCAGAGTTCTCCTCTACGAGCAGTACTTC
CASSFRVLLYEQYF